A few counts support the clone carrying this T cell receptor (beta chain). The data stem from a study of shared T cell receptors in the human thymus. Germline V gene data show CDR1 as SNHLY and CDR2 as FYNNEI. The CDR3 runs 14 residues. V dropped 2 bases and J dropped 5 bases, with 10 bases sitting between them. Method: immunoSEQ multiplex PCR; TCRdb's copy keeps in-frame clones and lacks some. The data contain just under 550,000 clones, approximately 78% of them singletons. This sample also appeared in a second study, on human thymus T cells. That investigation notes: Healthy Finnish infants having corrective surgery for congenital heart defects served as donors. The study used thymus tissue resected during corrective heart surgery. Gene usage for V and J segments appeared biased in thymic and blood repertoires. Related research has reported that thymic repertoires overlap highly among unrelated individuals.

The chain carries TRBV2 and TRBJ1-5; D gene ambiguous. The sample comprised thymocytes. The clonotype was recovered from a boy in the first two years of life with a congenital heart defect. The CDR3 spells CASSEFEGDQPQHF. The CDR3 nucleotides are TGTGCCAGCAGTGAATTTGAGGGTGATCAGCCCCAGCATTTT.